The 15 T cell receptor beta chains listed next were all sequenced from one sample in a study of CD8 T cells in ankylosing spondylitis. Study-wide results and limits: For ankylosing spondylitis blood, a TCR beta motif of 7 to 9 highly homologous variants appeared characteristic.

TCRdb ran MiXCR on the 5' RACE reads and lists one entry per CDR3 protein. The sample holds some 800,000 distinct CDR3 sequences, about 10% seen once. Their target antigens are unknown. Sequencing was done on a sample of blood, either unsorted or a sorted T cell fraction (not recorded which). All receptors come from a male donor with ankylosing spondylitis.

The rearrangement uses TRBV20-1 and TRBJ1-5; 8 positions match TRBD1. CDR1 is DFQATT and CDR2 is SNEGSKA in the germline V gene (reference sequence). The CDR3 extends over 13 amino acids. V lost 1 base and J lost 4; bases outside the gene matches: 0. The CDR3 sequence: CSARGDRNQPQHF. For the CDR3, the DNA is TGCAGTGCTAGAGGGGACAGGAATCAGCCCCAGCATTTT.

This clonotype was seen only a few times. The V gene is TRBV3-1, the J gene TRBJ2-1; tentatively, D is TRBD2 (6 bases). The length of the CDR3 is 14 residues. V lost 6 bases and J lost 6, with 15 bases in between. Germline V gene data show CDR1 as LGHDT and CDR2 as YNNKEL (reference sequence). The CDR3 protein is CASRSGVRGNEQFF. The CDR3 DNA reads TGTGCCAGCAGATCGGGGGTCCGTGGCAATGAGCAGTTCTTC.

CDR3 amino acids: CASSYRTSRLDYEQYF. The CDR3 DNA reads as TGTGCCAGCAGTTACCGAACAAGCCGGCTAGACTACGAGCAGTACTTC. The chain has TRBV6-2 or TRBV6-3 and TRBJ2-7; D is uncertain. Germline values: CDR1 MNHEY, CDR2 SVGEGT. This CDR3 spans 16 amino acids. V lost 2 bases to trimming and J lost 3 bases, with 17 bases between them.

This clonotype has more than one count but fewer than ten. The J gene is TRBJ2-5, the V gene TRBV28; D is undetermined. This CDR3 region has 13 residues. Germline lookup yields CDR1 MDHEN and CDR2 SYDVKM. Trimming cost V 2 bases and J 7 bases, with 11 bases left between them. The CDR3 bases are TGTGCCAGCAGTTTACACGGGCCAGGGACCCAGTACTTC. Protein product: CASSLHGPGTQYF.

This clonotype appeared a few times. The chain is built from TRBV5-5 and TRBJ2-5, with D possibly matching TRBD1 (5 bases). The CDR3 has 14 amino acids. V shed 3 bases and J shed 5 bases, with 14 bases lying between them. The germline gives CDR1 SGHKS, CDR2 YYEKEE (reference sequence). CDR3 region: CASSSTGRAETQYF. For the CDR3, the DNA is TGTGCCAGCAGCTCAACTGGCAGGGCGGAGACCCAGTACTTC. Full variable domain (rest looked up from reference TRBV5-5 and TRBJ2-5): DAGVTQSPTHLIKTRGQQVTLRCSPISGHKSVSWYQQVLGQGPQFIFQYYEKEERGRGNFPDRFSARQFPNYSSELNVNALLLGDSALYLCASSSTGRAETQYFGPGTRLLVL.

This clonotype was seen at least ten times. This sequence joins TRBV20-1 and TRBJ1-4, with 10 bases that match TRBD1. Germline CDR1 reads DFQATT; CDR2 reads SNEGSKA (reference sequence). Losses at the gene ends were 6 bases for V and 7 bases for J; bases not matched to a gene: 8. The CDR3 consists of 14 residues. CDR3 bases: TGCAGTGCGAATGACAGGGGGCGCGCTGAAAAACTGTTTTTT. This translates into CSANDRGRAEKLFF.

The chain carries TRBV13 and TRBJ2-5; D remains ambiguous. The V gene's germline CDR1 is PRHDT and CDR2 FYEKMQ (reference sequence). Trimming removed 5 bases from V and 5 bases from J, with 18 bases in between. This CDR3 is built from 15 residues. This chain's CDR3 is CASSHTQSPRETQYF. The CDR3 DNA reads TGTGCCAGCAGCCACACACAAAGCCCCCGTGAGACCCAGTACTTC.

This clonotype occurred a few times. The V and J genes are TRBV5-5 and TRBJ2-3, with 11 bases matching TRBD2. This CDR3 is 17 amino acids long. V was pared by 0 bases and J by 1 base, with 4 bases of the junction left unmatched. Germline values: CDR1 SGHKS, CDR2 YYEKEE (reference sequence). CDR3 sequence reads: CASSLAVLAGGTDTQYF. Written as DNA, the CDR3 is TGTGCCAGCAGCTTGGCCGTACTAGCGGGGGGCACAGATACGCAGTATTTT. Using reference TRBV5-5 and TRBJ2-3 for the parts outside the CDR3, the full variable domain is DAGVTQSPTHLIKTRGQQVTLRCSPISGHKSVSWYQQVLGQGPQFIFQYYEKEERGRGNFPDRFSARQFPNYSSELNVNALLLGDSALYLCASSLAVLAGGTDTQYFGPGTRLTVL.

The chain combines TRBV11-1 with TRBJ1-2; tentative D call: TRBD1 (5 bases). Trimming left V 7 bases short and J 4 bases short, with 28 bases between. The CDR3 is made up of 18 amino acids. Germline V gene lookup returns CDR1 SGHAT and CDR2 FQDESV (reference sequence). The CDR3 DNA follows: TGTGCCAGCACCCTACCATTGGCCCAATCCTCCGGGGGCTATGGCTACACCTTC. It specifies CASTLPLAQSSGGYGYTF.

This clonotype was detected only once. A much more abundant neighbour one base away suggests this may be a read error. The J gene is TRBJ2-3, the V gene TRBV10-3; TRBD1 agrees at 7 bases. CDR1 is ENHRY and CDR2 is SYGVKD in the germline V gene. This CDR3 has 15 amino acids. After removal of 7 bases from V and 6 bases from J, the junction contained 13 bases not matched to a gene. The CDR3 region has the DNA TGTGCCATCAAGGGGGCGGCTCGGGACGTTGATACGCAGTATTTT. This codes for CAIKGAARDVDTQYF.

There are many counts of this clonotype. The chain joins TRBV29-1 to TRBJ2-5; 12 bases agree with TRBD1. V dropped 7 bases and J dropped 4; count of bases not matched to a gene: 10. This CDR3 spans 15 amino acids. CDR1 and CDR2 (germline): SQVTM, ANQGSEA. As DNA, the CDR3 is TGCAGCGCCGGACCCCGGGACAGGGGGCGAGAGACCCAGTACTTC. Its translation: CSAGPRDRGRETQYF. The variable domain in full, with the rest retrieved from reference TRBV29-1 and TRBJ2-5, is SAVISQKPSRDICQRGTSLTIQCQVDSQVTMMFWYRQQPGQSLTLIATANQGSEATYESGFVIDKFPISRPNLTFSTLTVSNMSPEDSSIYLCSAGPRDRGRETQYFGPGTRLLVL.

The CDR3 sequence is CASSYSIAGIYNEQFF. The CDR3 DNA reads TGTGCCAGCAGTTACTCCATAGCGGGGATATACAATGAGCAGTTCTTC. V is TRBV6-2 or TRBV6-3 and J is TRBJ2-1, with TRBD2 matching 8 bases. Germline V CDR1 and CDR2: MNHEY, SVGEGT. This CDR3 is built from 16 residues. Trimming took 0 bases from V and 4 from J; bases not matched to a gene: 5.

The chain carries TRBV7-9 and TRBJ1-4, with 11 positions matching TRBD1. V shed 5 bases and J 7 bases; nucleotides not matched to a gene: 6. Germline values: CDR1 SEHNR, CDR2 FQNEAQ (reference sequence). The CDR3 length is 15 residues. CDR3 sequence (DNA): TGTGCCAGCAGCCTAGGGACAGGGGGAGGTGAAAAACTGTTTTTT. It is translated as CASSLGTGGGEKLFF.

This clonotype was detected ten times or more. V gene TRBV20-1 combines with J gene TRBJ1-3, with unresolved D. Trimming stripped 0 bases from V and 4 bases from J, with 7 bases between. Germline V gene lookup returns CDR1 DFQATT and CDR2 SNEGSKA (reference sequence). This CDR3 comprises 13 residues. The CDR3 is CSARDWAGNTIYF. As DNA, the CDR3 is TGCAGTGCTAGAGATTGGGCGGGAAACACCATATATTTT.

The sample holds many counts of this clonotype. The V and J genes are TRBV29-1 and TRBJ1-1; D gene unclear. V was shortened by 3 bases and J by 8 bases, with 7 bases between the two germline ends. In germline, CDR1 is SQVTM, CDR2 ANQGSEA. This CDR3 has 10 residues. The CDR3 DNA is TGCAGCGTTGATGCGGTGGAAGCTTTCTTT. Residues: CSVDAVEAFF.